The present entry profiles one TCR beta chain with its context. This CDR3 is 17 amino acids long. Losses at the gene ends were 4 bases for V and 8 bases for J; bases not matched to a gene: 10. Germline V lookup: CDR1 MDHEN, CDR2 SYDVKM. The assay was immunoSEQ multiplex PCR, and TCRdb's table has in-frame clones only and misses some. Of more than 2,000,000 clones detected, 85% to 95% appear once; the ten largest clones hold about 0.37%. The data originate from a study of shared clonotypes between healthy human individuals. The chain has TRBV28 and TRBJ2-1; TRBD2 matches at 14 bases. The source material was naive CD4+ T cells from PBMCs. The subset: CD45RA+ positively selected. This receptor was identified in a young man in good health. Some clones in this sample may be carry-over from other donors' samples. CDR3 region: CASSSEVTSGRADEQFF. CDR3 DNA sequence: TGTGCCAGCAGTTCTGAGGTGACTAGCGGGAGGGCAGATGAGCAGTTCTTC.